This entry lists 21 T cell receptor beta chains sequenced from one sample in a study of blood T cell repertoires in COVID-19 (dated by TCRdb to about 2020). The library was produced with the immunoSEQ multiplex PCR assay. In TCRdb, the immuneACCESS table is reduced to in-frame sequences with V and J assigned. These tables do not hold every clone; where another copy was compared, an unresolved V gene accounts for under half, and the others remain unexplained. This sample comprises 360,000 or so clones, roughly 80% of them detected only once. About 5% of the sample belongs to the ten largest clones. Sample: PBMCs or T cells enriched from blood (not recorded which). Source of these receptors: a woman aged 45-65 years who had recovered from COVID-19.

The CDR3 DNA follows: TGTGCCTGGAGTGCGACTAGCGGGGGGACCCAGTACTTC. It codes for CAWSATSGGTQYF. The chain links TRBV30 to TRBJ2-5, with 12 bases that match TRBD2. Trimming at V came to 1 base and at J to 7 bases, leaving 1 base not matched to a gene. The length of the CDR3 is 13 residues. Germline V gene sequence: CDR1 GTSNPN, CDR2 SVGIG (reference sequence).

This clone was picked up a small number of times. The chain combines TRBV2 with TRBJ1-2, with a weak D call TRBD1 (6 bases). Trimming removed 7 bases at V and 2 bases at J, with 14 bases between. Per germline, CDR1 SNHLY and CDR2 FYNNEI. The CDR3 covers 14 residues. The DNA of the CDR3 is TGTGCCAGCACCTTAGGGGGGGGGAACTATGGCTACACCTTC. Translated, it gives CASTLGGGNYGYTF.

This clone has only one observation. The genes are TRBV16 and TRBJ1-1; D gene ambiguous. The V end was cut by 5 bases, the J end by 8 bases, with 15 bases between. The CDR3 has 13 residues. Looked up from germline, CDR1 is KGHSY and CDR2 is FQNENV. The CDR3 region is CASSNQGSGEAFF. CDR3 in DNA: TGTGCCAGCAGCAACCAAGGCTCGGGGGAAGCTTTCTTT.

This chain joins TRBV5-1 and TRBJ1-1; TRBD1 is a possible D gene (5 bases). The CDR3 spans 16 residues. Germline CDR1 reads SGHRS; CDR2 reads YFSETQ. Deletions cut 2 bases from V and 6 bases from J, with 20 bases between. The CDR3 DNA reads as TGCGCCAGCAGCTTAGAGGTTGCAGGGAGCGGGGCTGAAGCTTTCTTT. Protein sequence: CASSLEVAGSGAEAFF.

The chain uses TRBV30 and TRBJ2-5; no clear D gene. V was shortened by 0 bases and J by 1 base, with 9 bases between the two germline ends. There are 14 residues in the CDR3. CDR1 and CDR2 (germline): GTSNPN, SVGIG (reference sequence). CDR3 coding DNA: TGTGCCTGGAGTGTAGGCGGTCTCCAAGAGACCCAGTACTTC. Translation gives CAWSVGGLQETQYF.

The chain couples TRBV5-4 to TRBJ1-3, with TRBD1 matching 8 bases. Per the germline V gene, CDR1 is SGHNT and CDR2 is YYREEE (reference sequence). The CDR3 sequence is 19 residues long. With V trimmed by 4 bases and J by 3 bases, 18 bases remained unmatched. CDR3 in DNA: TGTGCCAGCAGCCCTCTGGACAGGGTCAAGGGCCGGTTTGGAAACACCATATATTTT. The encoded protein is CASSPLDRVKGRFGNTIYF.

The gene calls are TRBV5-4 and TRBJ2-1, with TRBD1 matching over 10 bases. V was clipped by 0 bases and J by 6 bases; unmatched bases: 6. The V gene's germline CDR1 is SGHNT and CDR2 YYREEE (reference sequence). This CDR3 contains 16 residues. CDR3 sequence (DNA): TGTGCCAGCAGCTTGGGTGGGACAGGGGTTCTCAATGAGCAGTTCTTC. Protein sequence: CASSLGGTGVLNEQFF.

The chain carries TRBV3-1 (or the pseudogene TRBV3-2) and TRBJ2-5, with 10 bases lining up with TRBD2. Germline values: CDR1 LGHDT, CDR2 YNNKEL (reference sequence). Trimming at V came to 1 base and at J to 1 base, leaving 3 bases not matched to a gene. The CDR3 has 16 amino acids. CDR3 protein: CASSQALAGAQETQYF. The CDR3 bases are TGTGCCAGCAGCCAAGCTCTAGCGGGGGCCCAAGAGACCCAGTACTTC.

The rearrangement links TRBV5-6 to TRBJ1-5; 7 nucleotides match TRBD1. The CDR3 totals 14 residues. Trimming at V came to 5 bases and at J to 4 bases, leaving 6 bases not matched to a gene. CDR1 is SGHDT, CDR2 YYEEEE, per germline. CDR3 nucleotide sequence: TGTGCCAGCAGTTCCGGGACAGTAAATCAGCCCCAGCATTTT. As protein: CASSSGTVNQPQHF.

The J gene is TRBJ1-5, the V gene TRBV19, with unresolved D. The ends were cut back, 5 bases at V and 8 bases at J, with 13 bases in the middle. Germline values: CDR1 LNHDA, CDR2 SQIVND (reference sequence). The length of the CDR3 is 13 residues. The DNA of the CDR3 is TGTGCCAGTAGTTTTGATACCGGAGAGCCCCAGCATTTT. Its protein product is CASSFDTGEPQHF.

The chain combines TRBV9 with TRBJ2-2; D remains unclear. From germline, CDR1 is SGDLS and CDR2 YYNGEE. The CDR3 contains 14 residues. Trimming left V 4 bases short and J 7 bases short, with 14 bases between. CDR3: CASSIRTFGGELFF. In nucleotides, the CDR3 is TGTGCCAGCAGCATACGTACTTTTGGCGGGGAGCTGTTTTTT.

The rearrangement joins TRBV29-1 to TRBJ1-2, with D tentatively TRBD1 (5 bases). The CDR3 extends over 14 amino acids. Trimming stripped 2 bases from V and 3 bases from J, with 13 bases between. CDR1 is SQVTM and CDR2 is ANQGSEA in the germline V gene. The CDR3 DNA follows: TGCAGCGTTGAACGGCCCCCAGGGTACTATGGCTACACCTTC. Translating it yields CSVERPPGYYGYTF.

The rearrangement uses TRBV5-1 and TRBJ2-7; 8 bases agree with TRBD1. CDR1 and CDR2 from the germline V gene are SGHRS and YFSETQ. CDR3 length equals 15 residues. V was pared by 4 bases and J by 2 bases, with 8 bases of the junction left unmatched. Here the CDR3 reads CASSLLPGQAYEQYF. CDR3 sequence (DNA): TGCGCCAGCAGCCTACTGCCGGGACAGGCCTACGAGCAGTACTTC.

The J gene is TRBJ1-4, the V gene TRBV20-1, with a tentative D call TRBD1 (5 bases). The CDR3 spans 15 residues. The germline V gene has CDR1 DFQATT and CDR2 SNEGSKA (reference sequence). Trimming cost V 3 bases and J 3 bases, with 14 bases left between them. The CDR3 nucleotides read TGCAGTGCTAGTTACTCTGCGACAGCTAATGAAAAACTGTTTTTT. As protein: CSASYSATANEKLFF.

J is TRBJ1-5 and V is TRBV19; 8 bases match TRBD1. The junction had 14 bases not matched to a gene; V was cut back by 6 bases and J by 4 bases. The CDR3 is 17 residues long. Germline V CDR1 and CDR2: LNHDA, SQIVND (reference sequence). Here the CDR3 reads CASSHKPGQGGNQPQHF. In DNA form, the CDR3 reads TGTGCCAGTAGCCACAAGCCCGGACAGGGAGGGAATCAGCCCCAGCATTTT. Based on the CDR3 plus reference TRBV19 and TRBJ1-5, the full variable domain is DGGITQSPKYLFRKEGQNVTLSCEQNLNHDAMYWYRQDPGQGLRLIYYSQIVNDFQKGDIAEGYSVSREKKESFPLTVTSAQKNPTAFYLCASSHKPGQGGNQPQHFGDGTRLSIL.

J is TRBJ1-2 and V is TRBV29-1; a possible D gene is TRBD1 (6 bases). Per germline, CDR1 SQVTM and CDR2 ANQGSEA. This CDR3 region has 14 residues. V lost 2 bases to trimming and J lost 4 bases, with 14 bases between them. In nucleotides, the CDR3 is TGCAGCGTTGAACCCAGGGGACCATCCTATGGCTACACCTTC. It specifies CSVEPRGPSYGYTF.

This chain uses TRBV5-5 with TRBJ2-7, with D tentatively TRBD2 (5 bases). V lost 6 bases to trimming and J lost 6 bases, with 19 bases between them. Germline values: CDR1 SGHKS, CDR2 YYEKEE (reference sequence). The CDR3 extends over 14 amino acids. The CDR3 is CASTVGPAEGEQYF. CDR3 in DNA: TGTGCCAGCACCGTCGGACCCGCAGAGGGCGAGCAGTACTTC. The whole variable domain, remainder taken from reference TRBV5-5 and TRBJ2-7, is DAGVTQSPTHLIKTRGQQVTLRCSPISGHKSVSWYQQVLGQGPQFIFQYYEKEERGRGNFPDRFSARQFPNYSSELNVNALLLGDSALYLCASTVGPAEGEQYFGPGTRLTVT.

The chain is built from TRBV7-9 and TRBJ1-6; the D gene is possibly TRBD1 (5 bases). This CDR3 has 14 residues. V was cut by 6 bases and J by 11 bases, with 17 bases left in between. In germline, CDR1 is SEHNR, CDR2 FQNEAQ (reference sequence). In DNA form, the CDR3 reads TGTGCCAGCAGAAGTTGGGGACTTAACGCACCCCTCCACTTT. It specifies CASRSWGLNAPLHF.

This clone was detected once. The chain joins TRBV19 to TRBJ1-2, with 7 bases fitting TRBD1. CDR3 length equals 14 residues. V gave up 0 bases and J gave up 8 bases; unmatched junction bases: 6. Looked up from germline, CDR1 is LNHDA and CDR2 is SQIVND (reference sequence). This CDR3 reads CASSIDQGVLGYTF. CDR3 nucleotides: TGTGCCAGTAGTATAGATCAGGGGGTGTTAGGCTACACCTTC.

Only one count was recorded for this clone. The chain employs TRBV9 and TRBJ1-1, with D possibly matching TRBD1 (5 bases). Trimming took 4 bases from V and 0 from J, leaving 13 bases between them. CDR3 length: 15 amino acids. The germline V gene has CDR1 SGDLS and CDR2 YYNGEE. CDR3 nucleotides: TGTGCCAGCAGCCCCATCGGGGGTCTGAACACTGAAGCTTTCTTT. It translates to CASSPIGGLNTEAFF.

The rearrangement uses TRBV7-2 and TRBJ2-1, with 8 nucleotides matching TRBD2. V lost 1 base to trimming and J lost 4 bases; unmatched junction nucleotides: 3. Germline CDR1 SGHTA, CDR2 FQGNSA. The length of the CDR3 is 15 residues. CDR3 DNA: TGTGCCAGCAGCTTAGTAACTAGCGGTTACAATGAGCAGTTCTTC. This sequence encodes CASSLVTSGYNEQFF.